These 16 T cell receptor beta chains came from one sample sequenced in a study of CD8+ T cells in alopecia areata. Extraction and reverse transcription of RNA yielded cDNA as the sequencing template. Repertoires were generated with immunoSEQ multiplex PCR, while TCRdb's copy carries only in-frame clones and drops some. Of 70,000 or so clones in the sample, approximately 58% were seen once. The input for sequencing was CD8+ T cells sorted from blood, taken at week 0. The receptors originated from a human donor with alopecia areata.

The chain has TRBV4-1 and TRBJ2-5; possible D gene TRBD2, 6 bases. Germline assignment: CDR1 MGHRA and CDR2 YSYEKL. CDR3 length equals 16 residues. Between the trimmed V and J ends, which lost 0 bases and 5 bases, there was a span of 16 bases. CDR3 sequence: CASSQESSDYRETQYF. Here the CDR3 DNA reads TGCGCCAGCAGCCAAGAATCTAGCGACTATCGGGAGACCCAGTACTTC.

This chain links TRBV10-2 with TRBJ2-3; D might be TRBD2 (6 bases). Germline CDR1 WSHSY, CDR2 SAAADI. The CDR3 loop spans 16 amino acids. V was pared by 7 bases and J by 8 bases, with 25 bases between. In DNA form, the CDR3 reads TGCGCCAGCATTTGGATGGAGGGAGCGCCCAGCGGTACGCAGTATTTT. Amino acids: CASIWMEGAPSGTQYF.

The V and J genes are TRBV30 and TRBJ2-7; D is undetermined. V was cut by 2 bases and J by 4 bases, with 12 bases left in between. Germline V gives CDR1 GTSNPN, CDR2 SVGIG (reference sequence). The CDR3 contains 13 residues. As DNA, the CDR3 is TGTGCCTGGAGTCTTAGTCTTATGTACGAGCAGTACTTC. It encodes CAWSLSLMYEQYF.

V and J are TRBV2 and TRBJ2-1, with 7 bases lining up with TRBD1. Looked up from germline, CDR1 is SNHLY and CDR2 is FYNNEI. The J segment lost 9 bases and the V segment lost 8 bases, leaving 10 bases of the junction unmatched. This CDR3 is 13 amino acids long. The CDR3 loop is CASRPRGTGEQFF. CDR3 bases: TGTGCCAGCCGCCCCAGGGGGACCGGTGAGCAGTTCTTC.

This clone was found a few times. The genes are TRBV28 and TRBJ1-2; perhaps TRBD1 as D (6 bases). Trimming took off 6 bases at V and 3 bases at J, with 11 bases between the two ends. The CDR3 extends over 13 amino acids. Germline V gene data show CDR1 as MDHEN and CDR2 as SYDVKM. DNA of the CDR3: TGTGCCAGCAGCCTTACAGGGCACTATGGCTACACCTTC. Translation: CASSLTGHYGYTF.

The V call is TRBV4-3, the J call TRBJ1-2; D possibly corresponds to TRBD1 (6 bases). The germline V gene encodes CDR1 LGHNA and CDR2 YSLEER. CDR3 size: 14 residues. V was pared by 1 base and J by 7 bases, with 13 bases between. The CDR3 nucleotides are TGCGCCAGCAGCCAAGCCGGGACAATAGTTGGCTACACCTTC. As protein: CASSQAGTIVGYTF.

V and J are TRBV5-5 and TRBJ1-5; TRBD1 might be the D (6 bases). Deletions cut 0 bases from V and 1 base from J, with 8 bases between. CDR3 length: 15 residues. Germline V gene lookup returns CDR1 SGHKS and CDR2 YYEKEE (reference sequence). The DNA for the CDR3 is TGTGCCAGCAGCTTGGCGGGACACAGCAATCAGCCCCAGCATTTT. Its protein product is CASSLAGHSNQPQHF.

The gene calls are TRBV7-2 and TRBJ1-2, with D possibly TRBD1 on 6 matching bases. CDR3 length equals 12 residues. The germline V gene has CDR1 SGHTA and CDR2 FQGNSA. Trimming took 5 bases from V and 7 from J, leaving 11 bases between them. In DNA form, the CDR3 reads TGTGCCAGCAGCGAGACAGGACCTGGCTACACCTTC. It is translated as CASSETGPGYTF.

J is TRBJ2-5 and V is TRBV30, with unresolved D. The CDR3 loop spans 13 amino acids. From germline, CDR1 is GTSNPN and CDR2 SVGIG (reference sequence). The V and J ends lost 3 bases and 1 base respectively, with 9 bases between them. CDR3 nucleotide sequence: TGTGCCTGGAGCCCTCCTACCCAAGAGACCCAGTACTTC. It encodes CAWSPPTQETQYF.

The chain has TRBV30 and TRBJ2-7; TRBD2 matches at 9 bases. The germline V gene encodes CDR1 GTSNPN and CDR2 SVGIG (reference sequence). Unmatched junction bases numbered 11, after V lost 1 base and J lost 7 bases. The CDR3 totals 15 residues. In DNA, the CDR3 is TGTGCCTGGAGTGATTATAGCGGGAGTGAGGGGGAGCAGTACTTC. Protein: CAWSDYSGSEGEQYF.

V usage is TRBV4-1 and J usage is TRBJ2-1; D remains unclear. Germline V gene sequence: CDR1 MGHRA, CDR2 YSYEKL. This CDR3 spans 13 amino acids. Trimming removed 4 bases from V and 2 bases from J, with 6 bases in between. The CDR3 loop reads CASSPGTYNEQFF. The CDR3 DNA is TGCGCCAGCAGCCCTGGGACCTACAATGAGCAGTTCTTC.

This clone was seen a few times. The gene calls are TRBV27 and TRBJ2-1; D uncertain. V lost 3 bases and J 0 bases, leaving 12 bases between the germline ends. Germline V gives CDR1 MNHEY, CDR2 SMNVEV (reference sequence). The CDR3 is 16 residues long. The CDR3 spells CASSFLGLGSYNEQFF. DNA for the CDR3: TGTGCCAGCAGTTTTTTAGGGTTAGGCTCCTACAATGAGCAGTTCTTC.

For this clone: Within the sample, other DNA sequences also encode this same CDR3. This rearrangement joins TRBV4-3 to TRBJ2-7; D is uncertain. The V gene lost 0 bases and the J gene lost 4 bases, with 7 bases spanning the gap. Germline V gives CDR1 LGHNA, CDR2 YSLEER. The CDR3 is 13 amino acids. The CDR3 sequence: CASSQDRSYEQYF. The CDR3 DNA follows: TGCGCCAGCAGCCAAGATCGGTCTTACGAGCAGTACTTC.

Only a few counts were recorded for this clone. The chain employs TRBV27 and TRBJ1-1; perhaps TRBD1 as D (5 bases). Germline CDR1 reads MNHEY; CDR2 reads SMNVEV (reference sequence). CDR3 size: 14 residues. V lost 3 bases to trimming and J lost 5 bases, with 13 bases between them. The CDR3 reads CASSFGGTVTEAFF. CDR3 DNA: TGTGCCAGCAGTTTCGGAGGGACGGTGACTGAAGCTTTCTTT.

The chain employs TRBV13 and TRBJ1-1, with unresolved D. Germline-derived CDR1 and CDR2 are PRHDT and FYEKMQ (reference sequence). The V and J ends lost 6 bases and 8 bases respectively, with 10 bases between them. The CDR3 has 11 residues. CDR3 DNA sequence: TGTGCCAGCAGTGTTGTGACAGAAGCTTTCTTT. Protein: CASSVVTEAFF.

This clone was detected a few times. CDR3 nucleotide sequence: TGCAGCGTTGAAGCGTCCCCCGGGGAGCTGTTTTTT. Translated, it gives CSVEASPGELFF. This sequence joins TRBV29-1 and TRBJ2-2; no reliable D call. The CDR3 is 12 amino acids. Germline CDR1 and CDR2: SQVTM and ANQGSEA. Trimming pared 1 base from V and 6 bases from J, leaving 6 bases between.